The 4 T cell receptor beta chains below all came from one sample that was sequenced in a study of CD8 T cells in ankylosing spondylitis. Each CDR3 protein is one row after TCRdb ran MiXCR on the 5' RACE reads. The repertoire holds about 130,000 distinct CDR3 sequences, with about 7% as singletons. Material: blood, either unsorted or a sorted T cell fraction (not recorded which). The receptor set was obtained from a male donor with ankylosing spondylitis or in good health (not recorded which).

The sample holds many counts of this clonotype. This rearrangement joins TRBV20-1 to TRBJ2-1, with 12 bases identical to TRBD2. The V and J ends lost 0 bases and 7 bases, in that order; junction bases with no gene match: 4. This CDR3 region has 15 residues. CDR1 is DFQATT, CDR2 SNEGSKA, per germline (reference sequence). Here the CDR3 reads CSARDGGLAGNEQFF. The CDR3 bases are TGCAGTGCTAGAGATGGGGGACTAGCGGGTAATGAGCAGTTCTTC.

This clonotype has at least ten counts. The V and J genes are TRBV7-2 and TRBJ2-5; no clear D. Between the trimmed V and J ends, which lost 5 bases and 7 bases, there was a span of 20 bases. Germline values: CDR1 SGHTA, CDR2 FQGNSA. The CDR3 totals 15 residues. This chain's CDR3 is CASSPTLSRPATQYF. CDR3 nucleotide sequence: TGTGCCAGCAGCCCAACCTTATCCCGGCCAGCGACCCAGTACTTC.

This clonotype has a count of ten or more. The genes are TRBV15 and TRBJ2-1; no clear D gene. The CDR3 length is 16 residues. V was cut by 2 bases and J by 0 bases, with 11 bases left in between. Germline CDR1 reads LNHNV; CDR2 reads YYDKDF (reference sequence). In DNA, the CDR3 is TGTGCCACCAGCAGATGGACGGACCCCTCCTACAATGAGCAGTTCTTC. Its protein is CATSRWTDPSYNEQFF.

This clonotype was found many times. This chain links TRBV5-1 with TRBJ1-6; the match to TRBD1 covers 8 bases. V lost 3 bases and J lost 8; bases outside the gene matches: 7. This CDR3 spans 15 amino acids. The germline gives CDR1 SGHRS, CDR2 YFSETQ. The CDR3 region has the DNA TGCGCCAGCAGCTCGGGACAGGCGGATGATTCACCCCTCCACTTT. This gives the protein CASSSGQADDSPLHF.